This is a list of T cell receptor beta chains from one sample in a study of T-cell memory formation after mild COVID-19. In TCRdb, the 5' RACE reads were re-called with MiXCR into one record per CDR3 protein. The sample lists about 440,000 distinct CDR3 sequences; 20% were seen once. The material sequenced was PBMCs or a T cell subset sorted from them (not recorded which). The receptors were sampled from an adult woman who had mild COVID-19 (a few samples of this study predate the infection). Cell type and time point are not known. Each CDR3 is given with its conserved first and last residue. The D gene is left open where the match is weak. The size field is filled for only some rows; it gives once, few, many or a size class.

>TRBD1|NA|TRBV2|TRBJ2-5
TGTGCCAGCCTTGAGGACAGGGTCGAAGAGACCCAGTACTTC
CASLEDRVEETQYF
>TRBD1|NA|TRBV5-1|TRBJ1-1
TGCGCCAGCAGTCCTACAGGGGGCAGGTTTTCGAACACTGAAGCTTTCTTT
CASSPTGGRFSNTEAFF
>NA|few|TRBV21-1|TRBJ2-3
TGTGCCAGCAGTCCCCCCAGCGGGATGGCAGATACGCAGTATTTT
CASSPPSGMADTQYF
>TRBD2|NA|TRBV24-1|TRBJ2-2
TGTGCCACCAGTGATTCAGCTAGCGGGGACTACGGGGAGCTGTTTTTT
CATSDSASGDYGELFF
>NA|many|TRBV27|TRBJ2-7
TGTGCCAGCAGTTTACTCAGGGGCGAGCAGTACTTC
CASSLLRGEQYF
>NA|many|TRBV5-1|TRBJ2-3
TGCGCCAGCAGCTTGTTGGATACGCAGTATTTT
CASSLLDTQYF
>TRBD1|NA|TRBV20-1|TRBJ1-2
TGCAGTGCCCATCGGACAGGGGGAGGTGGCTACACCTTC
CSAHRTGGGGYTF
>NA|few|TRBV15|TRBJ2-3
TGTGCCACCAGCAGGGACACGATGGCAGATACGCAGTATTTT
CATSRDTMADTQYF
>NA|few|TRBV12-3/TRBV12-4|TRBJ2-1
TGTGCCAGCAGTTCGGGTATGGATGAGCAGTTCTTC
CASSSGMDEQFF
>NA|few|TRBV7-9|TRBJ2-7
TGTGCCAGCAGCTTGGCTGATCCCTACGAGCAGTACTTC
CASSLADPYEQYF
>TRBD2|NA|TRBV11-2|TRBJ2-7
TGTGCCAGCAGCTTAAGCGGGGACTACGAGCAGTACTTC
CASSLSGDYEQYF
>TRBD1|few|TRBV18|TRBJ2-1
TGTGCCAGCTCACCACAGCGCCCGGGACAGGGGGCCTATGAGCAGTTCTTC
CASSPQRPGQGAYEQFF
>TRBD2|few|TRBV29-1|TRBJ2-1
TGCAGCGTTGAAGGAATGCCGGGACTAGCGGGCGACGAGCAGTTCTTC
CSVEGMPGLAGDEQFF
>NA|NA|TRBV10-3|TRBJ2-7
TGTGCCATCAGTGCAATACAGACCCGTCCCCCATACTTC
CAISAIQTRPPYF